Ten or more counts support the clone carrying this TCR beta chain. Its target is unknown. The data are from a study of T-cell reconstitution after alpha-beta-depleted transplantation in children. Study conclusions and caveats: Reportedly, only several hundred clones from non-depleted graft cells drove alpha-beta T-cell counts at about two months. For some patients, TCRbeta diversity was high at day 60 because of recipient T cells and thymic progenitors that survived. Fresh T-cell production supplied most of the T-cell counts and diversity seen one year after transplant.

It was with unique molecular identifiers that the TCRbeta library was prepared. MiXCR was run by TCRdb on the PCR reads, yielding one entry per CDR3 protein. Counted here are about 340,000 distinct CDR3 sequences, under 20% occurring once; the ten biggest clones make up around two fifths. V was pared by 6 bases and J by 7 bases, with 13 bases between. The CDR3 contains 13 residues. The chain carries TRBV23-1 and TRBJ2-1; tentatively, D is TRBD1 (6 bases). TRBV23-1 is assigned to the ORF class and has an uncertain function. The material was PBMCs, mostly from graft donor cells, obtained 360 days after TCRalphabeta/CD19-depleted stem cell transplant. This receptor was taken from a male patient between 2 and 9 years old who had a stem cell transplant for acute lymphoblastic leukemia, so the T cells may come from the graft donor. CDR3 DNA sequence: TGCGCCAGCAGAATACAGGGTGATAATGAGCAGTTCTTC. Translating gives CASRIQGDNEQFF.